Below, 21 T cell receptor beta chains from the same sample are listed, as sequenced in a study of cytomegalovirus exposure and HLA in healthy donors. 60 Vbeta and 13 Jbeta primers were used in PCR. Only in-frame clones appear in the TCRdb table, and some are missing; sequencing was by immunoSEQ multiplex PCR. The specimen's table records under 200,000 clones. Sequencing was done on a sample of PBMCs. Every receptor here comes from a man younger than 45 in good health and CMV-seronegative.

The J gene is TRBJ2-3, the V gene TRBV10-3; TRBD2 aligns across 7 bases. The CDR3 is 14 amino acids. V lost 4 bases to trimming and J lost 1 base; unmatched junction nucleotides: 2. From germline, CDR1 is ENHRY and CDR2 SYGVKD. CDR3 DNA: TGTGCCATCAGTGGCACTAGCGGCACAGATACGCAGTATTTT. This translates into CAISGTSGTDTQYF.

This chain connects TRBV19 to TRBJ1-3; D is unresolved. The CDR3 is 14 amino acids. Trimming removed 4 bases at V and 3 bases at J, with 10 bases between. In germline, CDR1 is LNHDA, CDR2 SQIVND (reference sequence). CDR3 bases: TGTGCCAGTAGTAAACCCCAGTTTGGAAACACCATATATTTT. Its translation is CASSKPQFGNTIYF.

V usage is TRBV4-1 and J usage is TRBJ2-7; 9 bases are shared with TRBD2. The CDR3 sequence is 15 residues long. The ends lost 5 bases at V and 2 bases at J; junction bases unmatched: 7. Germline V gives CDR1 MGHRA, CDR2 YSYEKL. CDR3: CASSEGTSRPYEQYF. CDR3 sequence (DNA): TGCGCCAGCAGCGAAGGGACTAGCAGACCCTACGAGCAGTACTTC.

The chain employs TRBV18 and TRBJ2-2; a weak D match, TRBD1 (5 bases). V lost 3 bases, J lost 0 bases, and 5 bases lay in between. The germline CDR1 and CDR2 sequences are KGHSH and LQKENI. CDR3 length equals 14 residues. This CDR3 is CASSPTANTGELFF. The CDR3 bases are TGTGCCAGCTCACCGACAGCGAACACCGGGGAGCTGTTTTTT.

The chain couples TRBV11-3 to TRBJ2-7; TRBD1 agrees at 9 bases. Unmatched junction bases numbered 6, after V lost 0 bases and J lost 3 bases. Germline assignment: CDR1 SGHNT and CDR2 YENEEA. The CDR3 has 16 residues. The CDR3 nucleotides read TGTGCCAGCAGCTTAGATGAGACAGGGGGTTTCTACGAGCAGTACTTC. Translating it yields CASSLDETGGFYEQYF.

The chain uses TRBV6-5 and TRBJ1-5; 7 nucleotides match TRBD1. Germline V gene sequence: CDR1 MNHEY, CDR2 SVGAGI. V gave up 4 bases and J gave up 4 bases; unmatched junction bases: 10. This CDR3 region has 16 residues. DNA for the CDR3: TGTGCCAGCAGTTCCCTCCCGGACAGGAGGAATCAGCCCCAGCATTTT. Protein product: CASSSLPDRRNQPQHF.

CDR3 sequence (DNA): TGTGCCATCAGTAGGACAGGAAACTCCTACGAGCAGTACTTC. It encodes CAISRTGNSYEQYF. The chain is built from TRBV10-3 and TRBJ2-5; the match to TRBD1 covers 7 bases. The better agreement between TRBJ2-7 and the DNA end casts doubt on the J call. Germline CDR1 reads ENHRY; CDR2 reads SYGVKD. This CDR3 has 14 residues.

This chain uses TRBV18 with TRBJ2-1; tentatively, D is TRBD2 (6 bases). The germline CDR1 and CDR2 sequences are KGHSH and LQKENI. The CDR3 has 12 amino acids. Trimming shortened V by 2 bases and J by 16 bases, and 15 bases separated the two germline ends. CDR3 sequence: CASSPISGTPFF. CDR3 sequence (DNA): TGTGCCAGCTCACCAATTTCGGGGACTCCTTTCTTC.

DNA for the CDR3: TGTGCTAGTGGTTCCCGACAGGGGGCCGAGCAGTACTTC. It codes for CASGSRQGAEQYF. The chain couples TRBV12-5 to TRBJ2-7, with 10 bases matching TRBD1. The CDR3 covers 13 residues. In germline, CDR1 is LGHNT, CDR2 FRNRAP. V lost 4 bases, J lost 6 bases, and 3 bases stayed unmatched.

The CDR3 sequence: CSVTRDFNYGYTF. CDR3 nucleotides: TGCAGCGTCACCAGGGATTTTAACTATGGCTACACCTTC. The V and J genes are TRBV29-1 and TRBJ1-2, with a tentative D call TRBD1 (5 bases). The CDR3 has 13 residues. Trimming cost V 6 bases and J 1 base, with 12 bases left between them. Germline CDR1 and CDR2: SQVTM and ANQGSEA.

This rearrangement joins TRBV2 to TRBJ2-5; weak D call: TRBD1 (5 bases). The germline V gene has CDR1 SNHLY and CDR2 FYNNEI. V lost 4 bases, J lost 2 bases, and 8 bases lay in between. CDR3 size: 13 residues. The CDR3 reads CASSVDRQETQYF. DNA of the CDR3: TGTGCCAGCAGTGTTGACAGACAAGAGACCCAGTACTTC. Complete variable domain (other parts from reference TRBV2 and TRBJ2-5): EPEVTQTPSHQVTQMGQEVILRCVPISNHLYFYWYRQILGQKVEFLVSFYNNEISEKSEIFDDQFSVERPDGSNFTLKIRSTKLEDSAMYFCASSVDRQETQYFGPGTRLLVL.

The chain uses TRBV27 and TRBJ1-4; D gene ambiguous. The germline V gene has CDR1 MNHEY and CDR2 SMNVEV (reference sequence). Trimming removed 3 bases at V and 8 bases at J, with 13 bases between. This CDR3 has 14 amino acids. CDR3 protein: CASSFVSAAEKLFF. CDR3 nucleotide sequence: TGTGCCAGCAGTTTTGTCTCGGCGGCGGAAAAACTGTTTTTT.

This rearrangement joins TRBV12-5 to TRBJ2-5; 11 nucleotides align to TRBD2. Trimming removed 5 bases from V and 5 bases from J; junction bases left unmatched: 7. CDR1 LGHNT and CDR2 FRNRAP come from the germline V gene. The CDR3 covers 15 residues. The CDR3 DNA reads as TGTGCTAGTGGTCTTCTAGCGGGGGGTGCTGAGACCCAGTACTTC. Residues: CASGLLAGGAETQYF.

This rearrangement joins TRBV7-9 to TRBJ1-1; 7 positions agree with TRBD1. Looked up from germline, CDR1 is SEHNR and CDR2 is FQNEAQ (reference sequence). The junction had 8 bases not matched to a gene; V was cut back by 6 bases and J by 4 bases. This CDR3 contains 14 residues. The chain's CDR3 is CASRPTGTFTEAFF. The CDR3 DNA sequence: TGTGCCAGCAGGCCGACAGGGACGTTCACTGAAGCTTTCTTT.

This chain uses TRBV5-1 with TRBJ2-7; 13 bases line up with TRBD2. From germline, CDR1 is SGHRS and CDR2 YFSETQ. The CDR3 runs to 17 residues. V lost 4 bases, J lost 5 bases, and 12 bases stayed unmatched. CDR3 bases: TGCGCCAGCAGCATACGACTAGCGGGAGGAGGTCCGCACGAGCAGTACTTC. Its protein product is CASSIRLAGGGPHEQYF.

The chain recombines TRBV27 with TRBJ2-7, with a tentative D call TRBD1 (6 bases). The CDR3 is 17 residues long. Trimming pared 1 base from V and 0 bases from J, leaving 16 bases between. The germline gives CDR1 MNHEY, CDR2 SMNVEV (reference sequence). For the CDR3, the DNA is TGTGCCAGCAGTTTATGGGCACAGGGTCTGGGCTCCTACGAGCAGTACTTC. As protein: CASSLWAQGLGSYEQYF.

CDR3 amino acids: CASSSSQGGAEKLFF. For the CDR3, the DNA is TGCGCCAGCAGTTCGAGTCAGGGTGGGGCAGAAAAACTGTTTTTT. This rearrangement joins TRBV5-1 to TRBJ1-4; a possible D gene is TRBD1 (5 bases). The CDR3 covers 15 residues. Trimming took 5 bases from V and 8 from J, leaving 19 bases between them. Germline values: CDR1 SGHRS, CDR2 YFSETQ.

The CDR3 DNA is TGTGCCAGCAGTTACGGACTAGCGGGAGGACATGAGCAGTTCTTC. This encodes CASSYGLAGGHEQFF. V usage is TRBV6-5 and J usage is TRBJ2-1, with 14 bases that match TRBD2. Per germline, CDR1 MNHEY and CDR2 SVGAGI. This CDR3 comprises 15 residues. The V and J ends lost 2 bases and 8 bases, in that order; junction bases with no gene match: 2.

The chain uses TRBV6-5 and TRBJ2-5; D gene unclear. The DNA end lines up better with TRBJ2-7; the J call may be wrong. The CDR3 has 13 residues. Germline V gene lookup returns CDR1 MNHEY and CDR2 SVGAGI. CDR3 DNA sequence: TGTGCCAGCTTTGTTCAGGACTCCTACGAGCAGTACTTC. Protein: CASFVQDSYEQYF.

CDR3 DNA sequence: TGTGCCAGCACCTATCGACAGGGGGCAGTCAATGAGCAGTTCTTC. This encodes CASTYRQGAVNEQFF. This chain links TRBV28 with TRBJ2-1; 10 bases agree with TRBD1. J gave up 6 bases and V 7 bases, and 9 bases lay outside the gene matches. The germline V gene has CDR1 MDHEN and CDR2 SYDVKM. The CDR3 sequence is 15 residues long.

The rearrangement uses TRBV5-8 and TRBJ1-1; 7 positions match TRBD1. CDR1 SGHTS and CDR2 YDEGEE come from the germline V gene. With V trimmed by 4 bases and J by 1 base, 13 bases remained unmatched. CDR3 length: 17 residues. The CDR3 here is CASSGIRGTGPNTEAFF. The CDR3 DNA sequence: TGTGCCAGCAGCGGCATCAGGGGGACGGGCCCGAACACTGAAGCTTTCTTT.